These 31 T cell receptor beta chains share one sample of origin, sequenced in a study of cytomegalovirus exposure and HLA in healthy donors. This PCR relied on a set of 60 Vbeta primers and 13 Jbeta primers. TCRdb's copy holds only in-frame clones and misses some; the assay was immunoSEQ multiplex PCR. The sample's table shows about 200,000 clones. Sequenced sample: PBMCs. These receptors originate from a man in his thirties or forties in good health and CMV-seronegative.

This sequence joins TRBV6-5 and TRBJ2-1; D remains ambiguous. The germline gives CDR1 MNHEY, CDR2 SVGAGI. This CDR3 is 13 amino acids long. Trimming pared 2 bases from V and 6 bases from J, leaving 8 bases between. The CDR3 coding sequence is TGTGCCAGCAGTTACACTGCTAGCAATGAGCAGTTCTTC. Encoded protein: CASSYTASNEQFF.

The chain recombines TRBV7-3 with TRBJ2-7; 7 nucleotides align to TRBD2. CDR3 length equals 14 residues. V gave up 4 bases and J gave up 3 bases; unmatched junction bases: 6. Germline V gene lookup returns CDR1 SGHTA and CDR2 FQGTGA. The CDR3 spells CASSSGRAHYEQYF. CDR3 in DNA: TGTGCCAGCAGCTCGGGGAGGGCCCACTACGAGCAGTACTTC.

As concerns this clone: Different DNA sequences within this sample yield the same CDR3. The chain employs TRBV18 and TRBJ2-1; 9 nucleotides line up with TRBD1. The CDR3 spans 15 residues. V was clipped by 6 bases and J by 5 bases; unmatched bases: 8. Germline assignment: CDR1 KGHSH and CDR2 LQKENI. The CDR3 spells CASSPGQGLNNEQFF. The DNA for the CDR3 is TGTGCCAGCTCGCCTGGACAGGGGCTTAACAATGAGCAGTTCTTC. The full variable domain, rest sourced from reference TRBV18 and TRBJ2-1, is NAGVMQNPRHLVRRRGQEARLRCSPMKGHSHVYWYRQLPEEGLKFMVYLQKENIIDESGMPKERFSAEFPKEGPSILRIQQVVRGDSAAYFCASSPGQGLNNEQFFGPGTRLTVL.

The chain couples TRBV9 to TRBJ1-1; unclear D gene. V lost 0 bases to trimming and J lost 3 bases, with 15 bases between them. The CDR3 is 16 residues long. Per the germline V gene, CDR1 is SGDLS and CDR2 is YYNGEE. The DNA of the CDR3 is TGTGCCAGCAGCGTAGTAGTAGGAGGGAGGGACACTGAAGCTTTCTTT. Protein sequence: CASSVVVGGRDTEAFF.

CDR3 region: CSATSVRSYEQYF. CDR3 DNA: TGCAGCGCCACTAGCGTACGATCCTACGAGCAGTACTTC. The chain has TRBV29-1 and TRBJ2-5; 7 positions match TRBD2. The closer fit of TRBJ2-7 to the DNA end suggests the J call may be wrong. CDR1 and CDR2 (germline): SQVTM, ANQGSEA. The CDR3 consists of 13 residues.

The V and J genes are TRBV30 and TRBJ2-3; weak D call: TRBD2 (6 bases). Trimming took off 7 bases at V and 0 bases at J, with 14 bases between the two ends. There are 14 residues in the CDR3. Germline CDR1 GTSNPN, CDR2 SVGIG (reference sequence). DNA of the CDR3: TGTGCCTCGTCGGGAGCTCCGAGCACAGATACGCAGTATTTT. As protein: CASSGAPSTDTQYF.

The chain is built from TRBV4-1 and TRBJ2-1; 7 nucleotides agree with TRBD1. Trimming took 0 bases from V and 8 from J; bases not matched to a gene: 16. This CDR3 contains 18 residues. The V gene's germline CDR1 is MGHRA and CDR2 YSYEKL. For the CDR3, the DNA is TGCGCCAGCAGCCAAGAGGTAGGGGGCAGGGCCTTATCGGATGAGCAGTTCTTC. This translates into CASSQEVGGRALSDEQFF.

Points on this clone: Compared with germline, one end of the junction differs, possibly owing to a read error. This CDR3 reads CAGSDPGRSYNEQFF. The CDR3 bases are TGCGCCGGCAGTGATCCGGGAAGGTCCTACAATGAGCAGTTCTTC. The V gene is TRBV10-1, the J gene TRBJ2-1; perhaps TRBD2 as D (5 bases). Germline values: CDR1 WNHNN, CDR2 SYGVQD (reference sequence). This CDR3 has 15 amino acids.

The V gene is TRBV7-2, the J gene TRBJ1-1; no clear D gene. The CDR3 is 15 residues long. With 0 bases removed from V and 0 bases from J, the gap between germline ends came to 8 bases. The germline gives CDR1 SGHTA, CDR2 FQGNSA. The CDR3 DNA is TGTGCCAGCAGCTTAGCTCCAGGAATGAACACTGAAGCTTTCTTT. It encodes CASSLAPGMNTEAFF.

The rearrangement joins TRBV7-6 to TRBJ2-1, with a possible D match to TRBD2 (6 bases). The CDR3 totals 18 residues. Germline V gives CDR1 SGHVS, CDR2 FNYEAQ. V lost 0 bases, J lost 2 bases, and 17 bases lay in between. In DNA form, the CDR3 reads TGTGCCAGCAGCTTAGCGCAGGCTGGCGGGATGCCCTACAATGAGCAGTTCTTC. Its translation: CASSLAQAGGMPYNEQFF.

The V and J genes are TRBV10-3 and TRBJ1-5; D ambiguous. CDR1 ENHRY and CDR2 SYGVKD come from the germline V gene. V lost 2 bases and J lost 7, with 6 bases in between. The CDR3 covers 12 residues. CDR3 in amino acids: CAISEAGQPQHF. CDR3 in DNA: TGTGCCATCAGTGAGGCGGGACAGCCCCAGCATTTT.

V gene TRBV18 combines with J gene TRBJ1-1, with 9 bases aligning to TRBD1. With 4 bases clipped from V and 6 bases from J, the junction kept 6 bases outside the gene matches. CDR1 is KGHSH and CDR2 is LQKENI in the germline V gene. The CDR3 consists of 14 residues. CDR3 sequence (DNA): TGTGCCAGCTCACTAATACAGGGGGCGGCTGAAGCTTTCTTT. Amino acid sequence: CASSLIQGAAEAFF.

The rearrangement joins TRBV2 to TRBJ2-1; a possible D gene is TRBD1 (6 bases). This CDR3 is built from 14 residues. Germline lookup yields CDR1 SNHLY and CDR2 FYNNEI. Deletions cut 9 bases from V and 6 bases from J, with 18 bases between. This CDR3 reads CASHRDTDSNEQFF. For the CDR3, the DNA is TGTGCCAGTCACCGGGACACGGATTCCAATGAGCAGTTCTTC. Looking up the rest from reference TRBV2 and TRBJ2-1 gives the full variable domain: EPEVTQTPSHQVTQMGQEVILRCVPISNHLYFYWYRQILGQKVEFLVSFYNNEISEKSEIFDDQFSVERPDGSNFTLKIRSTKLEDSAMYFCASHRDTDSNEQFFGPGTRLTVL.

The V gene is TRBV25-1, the J gene TRBJ1-4; 11 nucleotides align to TRBD1. The CDR3 totals 16 residues. Germline V gives CDR1 MGHDK, CDR2 SYGVNS. V shed 4 bases and J 8 bases; nucleotides not matched to a gene: 9. Here the CDR3 DNA reads TGTGCCAGCAGTGCACTCACCGGGACAGGGGGGGAAAAACTGTTTTTT. This codes for CASSALTGTGGEKLFF.

The CDR3: CAISESSGESNQPQHF. DNA of the CDR3: TGTGCCATCAGTGAGTCTTCAGGGGAGAGCAATCAGCCCCAGCATTTT. The chain combines TRBV10-3 with TRBJ1-5; D possibly corresponds to TRBD1 (6 bases). The V end lost 0 bases, the J end lost 1 base, and 10 bases lay between the germline ends. CDR1 is ENHRY, CDR2 SYGVKD, per germline. The CDR3 runs to 16 residues.

The CDR3 DNA reads as TGTGCCAGCAGCACAGGGTCTAACTACAATGAGCAGTTCTTC. Its translation: CASSTGSNYNEQFF. This rearrangement joins TRBV27 to TRBJ2-1; a weak D match, TRBD1 (6 bases). Germline values: CDR1 MNHEY, CDR2 SMNVEV (reference sequence). Trimming took off 6 bases at V and 3 bases at J, with 12 bases between the two ends. This CDR3 region has 14 residues.

The chain is built from TRBV10-2 and TRBJ1-1; D unclear. Trimming stripped 3 bases from V and 4 bases from J, with 9 bases between. The germline V gene has CDR1 WSHSY and CDR2 SAAADI. This CDR3 comprises 13 residues. In DNA, the CDR3 is TGCGCCAGCAGTGAAGGAGAGGGCACTGAAGCTTTCTTT. The encoded protein is CASSEGEGTEAFF.

V gene TRBV27 combines with J gene TRBJ2-2; the match to TRBD2 covers 11 bases. V was clipped by 0 bases and J by 5 bases; unmatched bases: 17. CDR1 MNHEY and CDR2 SMNVEV come from the germline V gene (reference sequence). The CDR3 is 21 amino acids. CDR3 amino acids: CASSLSLRVVAGGPRTGELFF. The CDR3, as DNA: TGTGCCAGCAGTTTATCCCTTCGTGTAGTAGCGGGAGGGCCTAGGACCGGGGAGCTGTTTTTT.

The V call is TRBV6-4, the J call TRBJ2-7, with a tentative D call TRBD2 (6 bases). The V gene's germline CDR1 is MRHNA and CDR2 SNTAGT. Trimming removed 7 bases from V and 4 bases from J, with 17 bases in between. This CDR3 is built from 14 residues. CDR3: CASNLRDFIYEQYF. The DNA of the CDR3 is TGTGCCAGCAACCTCCGGGACTTTATTTACGAGCAGTACTTC.

The chain employs TRBV5-3 and TRBJ2-7; 7 positions agree with TRBD2. Being an ORF, TRBV5-3 has a function that is uncertain. The length of the CDR3 is 13 residues. After removal of 7 bases from V and 4 bases from J, the junction contained 8 bases not matched to a gene. The CDR3 region has the DNA TGTGCCAGATCCCAGCGGGGCGATTACGAGCAGTACTTC. Translating gives CARSQRGDYEQYF.

The CDR3 is CASSPLEVTDTQYF. The CDR3 DNA follows: TGTGCCAGCTCACCACTGGAGGTCACAGATACGCAGTATTTT. The V call is TRBV18, the J call TRBJ2-3, with D maybe TRBD2 (5 bases). Germline CDR1 and CDR2: KGHSH and LQKENI. Trimming cost V 1 base and J 2 bases, with 7 bases left between them. The CDR3 length is 14 residues.

The chain carries TRBV30 and TRBJ2-3, with a possible D match to TRBD1 (6 bases). The V end was cut by 0 bases, the J end by 3 bases, with 13 bases between. CDR3 length: 15 residues. Germline V gene sequence: CDR1 GTSNPN, CDR2 SVGIG (reference sequence). The CDR3 is CAWSVQGLPTDTQYF. CDR3 bases: TGTGCCTGGAGTGTACAGGGATTGCCGACAGATACGCAGTATTTT.

With regard to this clone: Other DNA sequences of this sample code for an identical CDR3. The V and J genes are TRBV6-1 and TRBJ2-5, with 7 nucleotides matching TRBD1. The germline V gene has CDR1 MNHNS and CDR2 SASEGT. This CDR3 spans 14 amino acids. With 1 base clipped from V and 4 bases from J, the junction kept 3 bases outside the gene matches. The DNA for the CDR3 is TGTGCCAGCAGTGAAGGCTACAGGGGAGAGACCCAGTACTTC. It specifies CASSEGYRGETQYF.

The chain recombines TRBV5-1 with TRBJ2-5; D is perhaps TRBD2 (8 bases). This CDR3 region has 19 residues. CDR1 is SGHRS, CDR2 YFSETQ, per germline. Trimming took 1 base from V and 5 from J, leaving 27 bases between them. For the CDR3, the DNA is TGCGCCAGCAGCTTGCCTTTACAGGGGCTTGGACTAGCCCGTGAGACCCAGTACTTC. It translates to CASSLPLQGLGLARETQYF. The full variable domain, in which reference TRBV5-1 and TRBJ2-5 provide the parts outside the CDR3, is KAGVTQTPRYLIKTRGQQVTLSCSPISGHRSVSWYQQTPGQGLQFLFEYFSETQRNKGNFPGRFSGRQFSNSRSEMNVSTLELGDSALYLCASSLPLQGLGLARETQYFGPGTRLLVL.

V is TRBV4-1 and J is TRBJ2-1; 9 positions match TRBD2. The germline V gene has CDR1 MGHRA and CDR2 YSYEKL. V lost 1 base and J lost 8; bases outside the gene matches: 6. The CDR3 totals 15 residues. CDR3 loop: CASSQAAGGLDEQFF. CDR3 DNA: TGCGCCAGCAGCCAAGCGGCGGGGGGGCTGGATGAGCAGTTCTTC.

This chain connects TRBV25-1 to TRBJ1-2; 10 nucleotides match TRBD1. Trimming took 3 bases from V and 6 from J; bases not matched to a gene: 7. Looked up from germline, CDR1 is MGHDK and CDR2 is SYGVNS. The length of the CDR3 is 15 residues. This chain's CDR3 is CASSDPGQGVHGYTF. CDR3 DNA sequence: TGTGCCAGCAGTGACCCCGGACAGGGGGTACATGGCTACACCTTC.

J is TRBJ2-5 and V is TRBV30; D is perhaps TRBD1 (5 bases). V dropped 1 base and J dropped 1 base, with 16 bases sitting between them. This CDR3 has 16 amino acids. CDR1 and CDR2 (germline): GTSNPN, SVGIG (reference sequence). As DNA, the CDR3 is TGTGCCTGGAGTGGAGACAGAGCGAGTATCCAAGAGACCCAGTACTTC. Its protein product is CAWSGDRASIQETQYF. Full variable domain (rest looked up from reference TRBV30 and TRBJ2-5): SQTIHQWPATLVQPVGSPLSLECTVEGTSNPNLYWYRQAAGRGLQLLFYSVGIGQISSEVPQNLSASRPQDRQFILSSKKLLLSDSGFYLCAWSGDRASIQETQYFGPGTRLLVL.

This chain joins TRBV5-4 and TRBJ2-1, with 8 bases matching TRBD1. This CDR3 has 17 residues. V was clipped by 4 bases and J by 1 base; unmatched bases: 10. Germline loops: CDR1 SGHNT, CDR2 YYREEE (reference sequence). CDR3 sequence reads: CASSVAGGGMSYNEQFF. The CDR3 DNA follows: TGTGCCAGCAGCGTGGCAGGGGGCGGGATGTCCTACAATGAGCAGTTCTTC. The full variable domain, rest sourced from reference TRBV5-4 and TRBJ2-1, is ETGVTQSPTHLIKTRGQQVTLRCSSQSGHNTVSWYQQALGQGPQFIFQYYREEENGRGNFPPRFSGLQFPNYSSELNVNALELDDSALYLCASSVAGGGMSYNEQFFGPGTRLTVL.

V and J are TRBV5-4 and TRBJ2-2; 9 bases agree with TRBD1. The CDR3 is 15 amino acids. V lost 2 bases and J lost 4; bases outside the gene matches: 3. Germline-derived CDR1 and CDR2 are SGHNT and YYREEE (reference sequence). The DNA of the CDR3 is TGTGCCAGCAGCTTTGGGGACAGGGTCACCGGGGAGCTGTTTTTT. Translation: CASSFGDRVTGELFF.

The chain links TRBV7-9 to TRBJ1-1; D is unresolved. The CDR3 runs to 13 residues. Looked up from germline, CDR1 is SEHNR and CDR2 is FQNEAQ (reference sequence). Trimming left V 4 bases short and J 2 bases short, with 8 bases between. The CDR3 DNA reads TGTGCCAGCAGCTGGCCGTACAACACTGAAGCTTTCTTT. It yields the protein CASSWPYNTEAFF.

The chain carries TRBV19 and TRBJ2-5; 9 bases map to TRBD1. This CDR3 region has 12 residues. V shed 10 bases and J 4 bases; nucleotides not matched to a gene: 4. Germline assignment: CDR1 LNHDA and CDR2 SQIVND (reference sequence). The CDR3 loop reads CATTTGGETQYF. The CDR3 nucleotides read TGTGCCACCACGACAGGGGGAGAGACCCAGTACTTC.